The 5 T cell receptor beta chains reported below all come from one sample, sequenced in a study of T-cell reconstitution after alpha-beta-depleted transplantation in children. Preparation of the TCRbeta library involved a method that used unique molecular identifiers. MiXCR, run by TCRdb on the PCR reads, gives a single entry per CDR3 protein. The table includes hundreds of thousands of distinct CDR3 sequences, approximately 12% detected once. The specimen was PBMCs from the stem cell graft donor, collected from the stem cell graft. The receptors originated from a human donor who donated a stem cell graft to a child with combined immunodeficiency.

This clonotype was seen a few times. The V gene is TRBV29-1, the J gene TRBJ2-5; D is uncertain. The CDR3 is 12 residues long. Trimming left V 7 bases short and J 5 bases short, with 14 bases between. Germline V gene sequence: CDR1 SQVTM, CDR2 ANQGSEA. The CDR3 DNA reads as TGCAGCGCCGTTAGTTGGGCGGAGACCCAGTACTTC. This encodes CSAVSWAETQYF. Combining the CDR3 with reference TRBV29-1 and TRBJ2-5 gives the whole variable domain SAVISQKPSRDICQRGTSLTIQCQVDSQVTMMFWYRQQPGQSLTLIATANQGSEATYESGFVIDKFPISRPNLTFSTLTVSNMSPEDSSIYLCSAVSWAETQYFGPGTRLLVL.

This clonotype has a count of ten or more. The chain recombines TRBV5-6 with TRBJ2-3; TRBD2 matches at 7 bases. Looked up from germline, CDR1 is SGHDT and CDR2 is YYEEEE. The CDR3 covers 16 residues. Trimming took 0 bases from V and 0 from J; bases not matched to a gene: 4. As DNA, the CDR3 is TGTGCCAGCAGCTTGGCGGCGGGAGCGAGCACAGATACGCAGTATTTT. As protein: CASSLAAGASTDTQYF.

In its sample, this clonotype was seen a few times. The chain combines TRBV4-3 with TRBJ2-1; 9 bases map to TRBD2. Germline CDR1 is LGHNA and CDR2 is YSLEER. The trim removed 4 bases at V and 4 bases at J, leaving 11 bases unmatched. This CDR3 contains 17 residues. The CDR3 nucleotides read TGCGCCAGCAGCCCTGGACTAGCGCCCGGTTCTTACAATGAGCAGTTCTTC. Amino acid sequence: CASSPGLAPGSYNEQFF.

Many counts were recorded for this clonotype. The rearrangement uses TRBV4-3 and TRBJ2-7, with TRBD1 as a possible D gene (6 bases). This CDR3 contains 15 residues. V gave up 3 bases and J gave up 2 bases, with 14 bases separating them. Germline-derived CDR1 and CDR2 are LGHNA and YSLEER. The CDR3 coding sequence is TGCGCCAGCAGCCAGAACGAGGGGGAGCCCTACGAGCAGTACTTC. This translates into CASSQNEGEPYEQYF.

The table lists this clonotype with a few counts. The gene calls are TRBV5-6 and TRBJ2-7; the D gene is possibly TRBD1 (5 bases). CDR1 SGHDT and CDR2 YYEEEE come from the germline V gene. Deletions cut 4 bases from V and 7 bases from J, with 21 bases between. The CDR3 is 15 amino acids. In nucleotides, the CDR3 is TGTGCCAGCAGCCCCACCTGGGGCAGGGTCAAGGAGCAGTACTTC. Protein product: CASSPTWGRVKEQYF.